These T cell receptor beta chains were read from a single sample in a study of T cells in tuberculosis. Sequencing was performed with immunoSEQ multiplex PCR; in TCRdb, only in-frame clones are kept and a portion is missing. Of some 31,000 clones listed, 92% are singletons. The sample here was PBMCs, taken at tuberculosis diagnosis. These receptors were obtained from an adult with tuberculosis. Both conserved end residues are part of each CDR3. A D gene is named only where the DNA matches it firmly. Clone size is not always given. Where it is, it says once, few, many or a class for expanded clones.

size,D,V,J,DNA,CDR3
-,-,TRBV28,TRBJ2-7,TGTGCCAGCAGTTACATAGCGGAGGGGCGAGAGCAGTACTTC,CASSYIAEGREQYF
-,-,TRBV23-1,TRBJ1-5,TGCGCCAGCAGTCAATCGATTCAAGGGGCGATTAATCAGCCCCAGCATTTT,CASSQSIQGAINQPQHF
-,-,TRBV9,TRBJ2-7,TGTGCCAGCAGCGGGGGCATCCGCTCCTACGAGCAGTACTTC,CASSGGIRSYEQYF
-,TRBD1,TRBV29-1,TRBJ1-1,TGCAGCGTTGCTCGAGGGGACAGAGAAGCTTTCTTT,CSVARGDREAFF
once,-,TRBV11-2,TRBJ2-7,TGTGCCAGCAGCGTAGGCTGGAGCTCCTACGAGCAGTACTTC,CASSVGWSSYEQYF
-,TRBD1,TRBV28,TRBJ1-2,TGTGCCAGCGCAACCCGGGACAGGAGGTATGGCTACACCTTC,CASATRDRRYGYTF
-,TRBD1,TRBV19,TRBJ2-7,TGTGCCAGTAGCGGGACAGGGGGCGGGTACGAGCAGTACTTC,CASSGTGGGYEQYF
-,TRBD1,TRBV2,TRBJ1-5,TGTGCCAGCACCGGTTCGCGGGACAGGGGTTTCAATCAGCCCCAGCATTTT,CASTGSRDRGFNQPQHF
few,TRBD1,TRBV6-5,TRBJ1-6,TGTGCCAGCAGGGGGACAGGGAGCCGTTCACCCCTCCACTTT,CASRGTGSRSPLHF
-,-,TRBV4-1,TRBJ1-1,TGCGCCAGCAGCCTGGGAGACCGGGAGGCTTTCTTT,CASSLGDREAFF
-,TRBD2,TRBV5-8,TRBJ2-1,TGTGCCAGCAGCTTGGTTCGGGGGGGCGGAAGTTACAATGAGCAGTTCTTC,CASSLVRGGGSYNEQFF
once,-,TRBV11-1,TRBJ2-2,TGTGCCAGCAGCGGAGCTCCCACCGGGGAGCTGTTTTTT,CASSGAPTGELFF
-,-,TRBV6-5,TRBJ1-1,TGTGCCAGCAGTCCTTTAGGGGTGGTTGCTGAAGCTTTCTTT,CASSPLGVVAEAFF
once,TRBD1,TRBV2,TRBJ1-1,TGTGCCAGCAGTTACAGGGGTTGGACTGAAGCTTTCTTT,CASSYRGWTEAFF
-,-,TRBV4-3,TRBJ1-1,TGCGCCAGCAGCCAAGACGCGGGAGGGTTCACTGAAGCTTTCTTT,CASSQDAGGFTEAFF
few,-,TRBV5-1,TRBJ1-1,TGCGCCAGCTCACCGGGGGGTATGAACACTGAAGCTTTCTTT,CASSPGGMNTEAFF
-,-,TRBV2,TRBJ1-2,TGTGCCAGCAGTGAAGTAGCAGGGTGGGAAGGCTACACCTTC,CASSEVAGWEGYTF
once,TRBD2,TRBV10-2,TRBJ2-1,TGCGCCAGCTTAGGACTAGCGGGAAGGTCGGCTAACTACAATGAGCAGTTCTTC,CASLGLAGRSANYNEQFF
-,TRBD2,TRBV2,TRBJ2-3,TGTGCCAGCAGTGCCGGACTAGCGGGGGGGGAAGATACGCAGTATTTT,CASSAGLAGGEDTQYF
-,TRBD1,TRBV6-1,TRBJ1-5,TGTGCCAGCAGTGAAGGACAGGGTGTTATTGGCAATCAGCCCCAGCATTTT,CASSEGQGVIGNQPQHF
-,TRBD1,TRBV10-3,TRBJ1-1,TGTGCCATCAGTGGGACAGGGGAGAACACTGAAGCTTTCTTT,CAISGTGENTEAFF
-,-,TRBV25-1,TRBJ1-5,TGTGCCAGCAGTGAATGGGGTGGGGGCGACCAGCCCCAGCATTTT,CASSEWGGGDQPQHF
-,-,TRBV7-8,TRBJ1-1,TGTGCCAGCAGCTGGGGGGGGCTGAACACTGAAGCTTTCTTT,CASSWGGLNTEAFF
-,-,TRBV5-4,TRBJ2-1,TGTGCCAGCAGCTACAGGGAGGGGTACAATGAGCAGTTCTTC,CASSYREGYNEQFF
-,-,TRBV5-1,TRBJ2-3,TGCGCCAGCAGCCCGGACAGACCAGATACGCAGTATTTT,CASSPDRPDTQYF
-,TRBD1,TRBV11-2,TRBJ1-2,TGTGCCAGCAGCCGTAGAGGAGGACAGGGGAACTATGGCTACACCTTC,CASSRRGGQGNYGYTF
-,-,TRBV13,TRBJ2-3,TGTGCCAGCAGCTTAGGGGGCGCAGATACGCAGTATTTT,CASSLGGADTQYF
-,TRBD2,TRBV30,TRBJ2-7,TGTGCCTGGAGTCCCCCCCCGCCGGGGGGGCAGCACGAGCAGTACTTC,CAWSPPPPGGQHEQYF
-,TRBD1,TRBV30,TRBJ2-7,TGTGCCTGGAGCGAGGACAGGGGGGTGATATACTTC,CAWSEDRGVIYF
-,-,TRBV19,TRBJ2-7,TGTGCCAGTAGTATAGGGGCAGAGGGCGACGAGCAGTACTTC,CASSIGAEGDEQYF
-,TRBD2,TRBV6-6,TRBJ2-7,TGTGCCAGCAGAGCCGGGACTAGCAGGCACGAGCAGTACTTC,CASRAGTSRHEQYF
-,TRBD1,TRBV6-5,TRBJ2-3,TGTGCCAGCAGTCGCTCCGGGACAGGCACAGATACGCAGTATTTT,CASSRSGTGTDTQYF
-,-,TRBV29-1,TRBJ1-4,TGCAGCGCCCGAAGCGGGGGCGTCGGTGAAAAACTGTTTTTT,CSARSGGVGEKLFF
-,TRBD2,TRBV5-1,TRBJ2-7,TGCGCCAGCAGCCCCGGAGAGGGACTAAGCTGGAGCGAGCAGTACTTC,CASSPGEGLSWSEQYF
-,-,TRBV5-6,TRBJ1-6,TGTGCCAGCAGCTTGAGGGGCGTAGATTCACCCCTCCACTTT,CASSLRGVDSPLHF
-,-,TRBV5-4,TRBJ2-1,TGTGCCAGCAGCCCGGACAGTCTGTCCTACAATGAGCAGTTCTTC,CASSPDSLSYNEQFF
-,TRBD1,TRBV4-1,TRBJ2-7,TGCGCCAGCAGCCAAGATAAGGGACAAGGGGGCGGTAAGCAGTACTTC,CASSQDKGQGGGKQYF
-,TRBD1,TRBV4-1,TRBJ2-1,TGCGCCAGCAGCCAAGATGGGGGACAGTCATTTAATGAGCAGTTCTTC,CASSQDGGQSFNEQFF
-,-,TRBV28,TRBJ1-6,TGTGCCAGCAGTTTACGCAGCTCCTATAATTCACCCCTCCACTTT,CASSLRSSYNSPLHF
-,-,TRBV2,TRBJ2-7,TGTGCCAGCAGTGAAGCTTCCGGGAACTACGAGCAGTACTTC,CASSEASGNYEQYF
-,-,TRBV29-1,TRBJ2-6,TGCAGCGCAGGGGTGACTGGGGCCAACGTCCTGACTTTC,CSAGVTGANVLTF
once,-,TRBV19,TRBJ2-2,TGTGCCACCAAAGAGTCCGGGAACACCGGGGAGCTGTTTTTT,CATKESGNTGELFF
-,-,TRBV5-4,TRBJ1-1,TGTGCCAGCAGCTTCTTCTTTGGGGCGAACACTGAAGCTTTCTTT,CASSFFFGANTEAFF
-,-,TRBV30,TRBJ1-5,TGTGCCTGGAGTGTAGCAGCGACAGATCAGCCCCAGCATTTT,CAWSVAATDQPQHF
-,-,TRBV5-4,TRBJ1-1,TGTGCCAGCAGCGAAAAGGGGAGGGACACTGAAGCTTTCTTT,CASSEKGRDTEAFF
once,TRBD1,TRBV2,TRBJ1-2,TGTGCCAGCAGTACCCGGACAGGGGGCCCCCGACCGTCCGGCTACACCTTC,CASSTRTGGPRPSGYTF
-,-,TRBV2,TRBJ2-7,TGTGCCAGCAGGCTCGGGACAACTACCTACGAGCAGTACTTC,CASRLGTTTYEQYF